This passage covers 11 T cell receptor beta chains from one sample sequenced in a study of cytomegalovirus exposure and HLA in healthy donors. It was with 60 Vbeta and 13 Jbeta primers that the PCR ran. Some clones are missing from TCRdb's copy, which holds only in-frame ones; the method was immunoSEQ multiplex PCR. Of about 130,000 clones detected, 70% to 80% appear once; the ten largest clones hold 2.6%. Sequencing was carried out using PBMCs. All receptors derive from a woman aged 55-69 years in good health and CMV-seropositive.

The chain combines TRBV18 with TRBJ2-7; unclear D gene. Germline assignment: CDR1 KGHSH and CDR2 LQKENI. The ends were cut back, 3 bases at V and 1 base at J, with 10 bases in the middle. CDR3 length equals 14 residues. CDR3 residues: CASSPQKISYEQYF. CDR3 DNA sequence: TGTGCCAGCTCACCCCAGAAAATTTCCTACGAGCAGTACTTC.

The rearrangement joins TRBV5-1 to TRBJ2-6, with 12 bases identical to TRBD1. This CDR3 contains 17 residues. After removal of 4 bases from V and 2 bases from J, the junction contained 4 bases not matched to a gene. The germline CDR1 and CDR2 sequences are SGHRS and YFSETQ. Here the CDR3 reads CASSGGQGAPGANVLTF. For the CDR3, the DNA is TGCGCCAGCAGCGGGGGACAGGGGGCGCCTGGGGCCAACGTCCTGACTTTC.

The chain carries TRBV14 and TRBJ2-1; D is unclear. The CDR3 has 17 amino acids. CDR1 is SGHDN and CDR2 is FVKESK in the germline V gene. With 0 bases removed from V and 4 bases from J, the gap between germline ends came to 16 bases. Here the CDR3 reads CASSQDGYFPEYNEQFF. CDR3 bases: TGTGCCAGCAGCCAAGACGGTTACTTTCCCGAATACAATGAGCAGTTCTTC.

This chain connects TRBV10-2 to TRBJ2-7, with TRBD2 as a possible D gene (5 bases). The CDR3 loop spans 14 amino acids. The germline V and J ends were trimmed by 4 bases and 3 bases, with 13 bases remaining between them. Germline assignment: CDR1 WSHSY and CDR2 SAAADI. In nucleotides, the CDR3 is TGCGCCAGCAGTGGGAGACTAACCAACTACGAGCAGTACTTC. Protein product: CASSGRLTNYEQYF.

This chain uses TRBV9 with TRBJ2-3, with D perhaps matching TRBD1 (7 bases). CDR1 and CDR2 from the germline V gene are SGDLS and YYNGEE. V lost 0 bases and J 6 bases, leaving 11 bases between the germline ends. The CDR3 runs 14 residues. CDR3 nucleotides: TGTGCCAGCAGCGTAGCACAGGGGAGGGATACGCAGTATTTT. Translation gives CASSVAQGRDTQYF.

The rearrangement links TRBV19 to TRBJ2-5; D remains ambiguous. Trimming shortened V by 6 bases and J by 7 bases, and 15 bases separated the two germline ends. There are 13 residues in the CDR3. From germline, CDR1 is LNHDA and CDR2 SQIVND (reference sequence). CDR3 DNA: TGTGCCAGTAGCCCTAGGCTCCCGGGGACCCAGTACTTC. Its protein is CASSPRLPGTQYF.

The rearrangement links TRBV10-3 to TRBJ2-1, with D possibly matching TRBD2 (6 bases). Germline V lookup: CDR1 ENHRY, CDR2 SYGVKD. The V gene lost 6 bases and the J gene lost 8 bases, with 11 bases spanning the gap. This CDR3 region has 12 residues. DNA for the CDR3: TGTGCCATCAGGGACTCGGGGGATGAGCAGTTCTTC. This encodes CAIRDSGDEQFF.

This clone was seen a single time. The chain carries TRBV7-3 and TRBJ2-1, with 7 nucleotides matching TRBD1. Trimming removed 1 base from V and 0 bases from J; junction bases left unmatched: 9. Per germline, CDR1 SGHTA and CDR2 FQGTGA. The CDR3 spans 18 residues. The CDR3 DNA reads as TGTGCCAGCAGCTTAAGGGGACAGTCGTTTAGCTCCTACAATGAGCAGTTCTTC. Protein: CASSLRGQSFSSYNEQFF.

This chain uses TRBV18 with TRBJ2-7; 12 bases are shared with TRBD1. CDR1 KGHSH and CDR2 LQKENI come from the germline V gene. V was clipped by 2 bases and J by 5 bases; unmatched bases: 7. This CDR3 is 16 amino acids long. This CDR3 is CASSPLWDRGQDEQYF. The CDR3 region has the DNA TGTGCCAGCTCACCATTGTGGGACAGGGGGCAGGACGAGCAGTACTTC.

The V call is TRBV5-1, the J call TRBJ1-3; weak D call: TRBD1 (6 bases). With 4 bases removed from V and 4 bases from J, the gap between germline ends came to 18 bases. The CDR3 extends over 16 amino acids. CDR1 is SGHRS and CDR2 is YFSETQ in the germline V gene. This CDR3 is CASSPTAGGAGNTIYF. The CDR3 coding sequence is TGCGCCAGCAGCCCGACCGCGGGGGGCGCCGGAAACACCATATATTTT.

The chain carries TRBV29-1 and TRBJ1-2, with TRBD1 identical over 7 bases. V trimming: 0 bases; J trimming: 7 bases; junction bases outside the gene matches: 5. The germline CDR1 and CDR2 sequences are SQVTM and ANQGSEA. This CDR3 spans 13 amino acids. This CDR3 is CSVEERQGGGYTF. The CDR3 nucleotides are TGCAGCGTTGAAGAACGACAGGGCGGTGGCTACACCTTC.